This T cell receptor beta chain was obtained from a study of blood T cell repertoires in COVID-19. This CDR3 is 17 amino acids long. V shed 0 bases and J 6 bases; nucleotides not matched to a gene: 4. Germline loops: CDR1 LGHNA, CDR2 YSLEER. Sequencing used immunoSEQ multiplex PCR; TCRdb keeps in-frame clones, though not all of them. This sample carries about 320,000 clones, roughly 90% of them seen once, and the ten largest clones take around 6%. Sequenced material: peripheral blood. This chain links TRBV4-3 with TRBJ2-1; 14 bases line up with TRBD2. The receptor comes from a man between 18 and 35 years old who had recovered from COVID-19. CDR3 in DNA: TGCGCCAGCAGCCAAGAGACTAGCGGGGGGGCCATCAATGAGCAGTTCTTC. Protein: CASSQETSGGAINEQFF.